The clone carrying this T cell receptor (beta chain) was recorded many times. The target antigen is unknown. The sample is drawn from a study of molecular identifiers for immune sequencing clone quantification. With RNA at 10%, 30% or 50%, naive CD8 libraries came from approximately 22,000 to 940,000 sorted cells. Using a CD8+CD4-CCR7+CD45RA+ phenotype, naive CD8 T cells were sorted. The V gene's germline CDR1 is LGHNA and CDR2 YSLEER. Unmatched junction bases numbered 7, after V lost 4 bases and J lost 5 bases. The CDR3 loop spans 14 amino acids. With listed TCR primers and previously described methods, bulk TCR libraries were prepared. TCRdb independently ran MiXCR on the PCR reads; one entry per CDR3 protein. The sample shows 79,000 or so distinct CDR3 sequences, roughly 23% of them seen only once. Study outcomes and limitations: Spike-in Jurkat TCR RNA from a single cell reportedly registered among around 1 million naive cells.

The sequencing input was naive CD8+ T cells from blood, with Jurkat cell RNA spiked in. Documented subset: FACS-sorted CD8+CD4-CCR7+CD45RA+ naive T cells. This clonotype was sampled from a human donor in good health. Some libraries in this study had Jurkat cell RNA spiked in. This chain uses TRBV4-3 with TRBJ2-5, with 7 bases lining up with TRBD1. CDR3 sequence: CASSRKTGPETQYF. For the CDR3, the DNA is TGCGCCAGCAGCCGCAAGACAGGGCCGGAGACCCAGTACTTC.